This TCR beta chain derives from a study of blood T cell repertoires in COVID-19. For the study at large: Samples of COVID-19 (acute and convalescent) were obtained from the United States, Italy and Spain. PBMCs, B-cell-depleted T cells, or T cells provided the cDNA or gDNA that made up the material.

The CDR3 totals 14 residues. V lost 6 bases and J lost 9; bases outside the gene matches: 7. The germline V gene encodes CDR1 WSHSY and CDR2 SAAADI. Original processing notes: Amplification with reference gene primers provided the estimates of nucleated cell counts. Clones were sequenced by immunoSEQ multiplex PCR, and TCRdb holds only the in-frame ones, with some missing. V and J calls and clone size are as listed in that table; D and trimming were resolved from the DNA. The table has roughly 130,000 clones, around 83% seen once. The sequence was obtained from a man in his forties with active or convalescent COVID-19. Sequenced material: peripheral blood. The chain carries TRBV10-2 and TRBJ1-6; 8 nucleotides match TRBD1. The chain's CDR3 is CASSQGAWVSPLHF. The CDR3 coding sequence is TGCGCCAGCAGCCAGGGGGCTTGGGTTTCACCCCTCCACTTT.